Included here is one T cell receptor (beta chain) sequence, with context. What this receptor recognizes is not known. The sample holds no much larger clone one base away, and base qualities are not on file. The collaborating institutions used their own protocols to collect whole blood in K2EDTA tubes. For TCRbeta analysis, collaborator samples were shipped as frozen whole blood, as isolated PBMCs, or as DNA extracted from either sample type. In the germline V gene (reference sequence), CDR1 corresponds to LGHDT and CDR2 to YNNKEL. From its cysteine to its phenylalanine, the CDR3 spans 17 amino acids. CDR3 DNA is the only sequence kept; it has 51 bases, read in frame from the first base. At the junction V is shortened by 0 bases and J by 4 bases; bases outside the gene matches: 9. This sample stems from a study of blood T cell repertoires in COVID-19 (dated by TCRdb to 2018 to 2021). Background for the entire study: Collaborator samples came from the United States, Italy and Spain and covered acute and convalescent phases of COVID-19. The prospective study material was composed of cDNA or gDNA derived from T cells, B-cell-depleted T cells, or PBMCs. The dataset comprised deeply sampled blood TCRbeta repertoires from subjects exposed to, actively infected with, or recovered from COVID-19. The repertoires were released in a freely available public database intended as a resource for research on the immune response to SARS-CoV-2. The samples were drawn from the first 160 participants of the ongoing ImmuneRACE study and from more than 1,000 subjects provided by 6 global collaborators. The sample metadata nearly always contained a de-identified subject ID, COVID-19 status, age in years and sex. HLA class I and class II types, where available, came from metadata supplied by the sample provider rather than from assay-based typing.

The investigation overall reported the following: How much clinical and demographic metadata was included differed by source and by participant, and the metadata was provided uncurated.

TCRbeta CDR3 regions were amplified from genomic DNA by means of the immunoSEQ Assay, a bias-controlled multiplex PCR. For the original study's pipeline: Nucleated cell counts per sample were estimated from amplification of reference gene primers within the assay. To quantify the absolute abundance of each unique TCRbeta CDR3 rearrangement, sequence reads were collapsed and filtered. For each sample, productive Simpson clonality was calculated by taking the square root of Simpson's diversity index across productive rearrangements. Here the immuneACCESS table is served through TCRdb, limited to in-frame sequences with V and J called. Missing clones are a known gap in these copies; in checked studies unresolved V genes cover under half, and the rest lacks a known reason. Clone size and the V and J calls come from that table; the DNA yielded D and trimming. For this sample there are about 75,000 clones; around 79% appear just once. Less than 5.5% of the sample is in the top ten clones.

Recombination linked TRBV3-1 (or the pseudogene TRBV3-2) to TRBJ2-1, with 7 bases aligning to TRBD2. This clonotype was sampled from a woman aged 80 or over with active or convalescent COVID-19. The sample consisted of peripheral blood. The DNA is TGTGCCAGCAGCCAAGATGTGGTAGCGGGTAGGTACAATGAGCAGTTCTTC. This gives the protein CASSQDVVAGRYNEQFF.